Sequencing of this TCR beta chain was carried out in a study of blood T cell repertoires in COVID-19. Study-level information: Sites in the United States, Italy and Spain provided acute and convalescent COVID-19 samples. T cells, B-cell-depleted T cells, or PBMCs provided the cDNA or gDNA that served as material.

Clones were read by immunoSEQ multiplex PCR, and TCRdb kept only the in-frame ones, dropping some. The sample contains about 160,000 clones, 87% of which appear only once. The junction had 6 bases not matched to a gene; V was cut back by 2 bases and J by 7 bases. The CDR3 has 14 amino acids. In germline, CDR1 is LGHDT, CDR2 YNNKEL (reference sequence). This chain links TRBV3-1 (or the pseudogene TRBV3-2) with TRBJ1-2; 8 bases are shared with TRBD1. The sequence was obtained from a woman aged 55-69 years who had recovered from COVID-19. Input material: peripheral blood. Written as DNA, the CDR3 is TGTGCCAGCAGCCAACGAGACAGGGGAGGTGGCTACACCTTC. Its translation: CASSQRDRGGGYTF.